Below are 2 T cell receptor beta chains sequenced from a single sample in a study of T cell repertoires in cytomegalovirus infection. TCRdb independently ran MiXCR on the reads; one entry per CDR3 protein. This table holds roughly 600,000 distinct CDR3 sequences, less than 25% found once. Material: CD8+ T cells from PBMCs. These receptor sequences come from a human donor in good health (CMV status not recorded). Some clones in this sample may be carry-over from other donors' samples.

V gene TRBV7-8 combines with J gene TRBJ2-3; possibly TRBD1 or TRBD2 for D (6 bases each). Germline loops: CDR1 SGHVS, CDR2 FQNEAQ. The V end lost 2 bases, the J end lost 3 bases, and 12 bases lay between the germline ends. This CDR3 region has 15 residues. The CDR3 DNA is TGTGCCAGCAGCTTAAATACAGGGAGGACAGATACGCAGTATTTT. It yields the protein CASSLNTGRTDTQYF.

The table lists this clonotype with many counts. This chain links TRBV6-1 with TRBJ1-1; D possibly corresponds to TRBD1 (6 bases). The CDR3 contains 15 residues. V gave up 6 bases and J gave up 8 bases, with 22 bases separating them. Germline assignment: CDR1 MNHNS and CDR2 SASEGT. The CDR3: CASRGHDGPNMEAFF. The CDR3 DNA follows: TGTGCCAGCAGGGGACACGACGGTCCGAACATGGAAGCTTTCTTT.